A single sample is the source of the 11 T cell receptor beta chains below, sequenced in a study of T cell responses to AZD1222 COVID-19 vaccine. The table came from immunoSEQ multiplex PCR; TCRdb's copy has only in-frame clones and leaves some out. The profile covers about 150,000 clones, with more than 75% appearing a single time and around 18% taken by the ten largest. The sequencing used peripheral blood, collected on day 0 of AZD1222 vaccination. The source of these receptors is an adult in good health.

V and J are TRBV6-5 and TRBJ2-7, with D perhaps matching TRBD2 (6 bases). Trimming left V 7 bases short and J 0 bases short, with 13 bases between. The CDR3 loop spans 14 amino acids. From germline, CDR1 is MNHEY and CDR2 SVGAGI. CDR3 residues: CASKRRGPSYEQYF. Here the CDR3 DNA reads TGTGCCAGCAAGAGGAGGGGCCCCTCCTACGAGCAGTACTTC.

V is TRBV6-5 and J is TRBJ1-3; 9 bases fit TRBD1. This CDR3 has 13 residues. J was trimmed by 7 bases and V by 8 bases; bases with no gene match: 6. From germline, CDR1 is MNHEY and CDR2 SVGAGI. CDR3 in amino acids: CASLQGAGNTIYF. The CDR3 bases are TGTGCCAGCCTACAGGGGGCCGGGAACACCATATATTTT.

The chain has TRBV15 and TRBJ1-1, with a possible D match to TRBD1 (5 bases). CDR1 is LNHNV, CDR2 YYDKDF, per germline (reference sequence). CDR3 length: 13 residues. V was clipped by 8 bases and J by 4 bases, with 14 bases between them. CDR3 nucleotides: TGTGCCACCTCGTTGTCGGGGGGCACTGAAGCTTTCTTT. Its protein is CATSLSGGTEAFF.

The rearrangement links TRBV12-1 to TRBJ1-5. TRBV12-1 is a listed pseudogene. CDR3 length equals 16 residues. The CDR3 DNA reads TGTGCCAGCAGAAAACGGGACCGCCTTACGGATCAGCCCCAGCATTTT. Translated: CASRKRDRLTDQPQHF.

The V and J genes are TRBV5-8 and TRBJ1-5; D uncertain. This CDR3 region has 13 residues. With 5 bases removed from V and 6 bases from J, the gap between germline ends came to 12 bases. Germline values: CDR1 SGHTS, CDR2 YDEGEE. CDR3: CASRDRGSQPQHF. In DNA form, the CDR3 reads TGTGCCAGCAGGGATCGAGGGAGTCAGCCCCAGCATTTT.

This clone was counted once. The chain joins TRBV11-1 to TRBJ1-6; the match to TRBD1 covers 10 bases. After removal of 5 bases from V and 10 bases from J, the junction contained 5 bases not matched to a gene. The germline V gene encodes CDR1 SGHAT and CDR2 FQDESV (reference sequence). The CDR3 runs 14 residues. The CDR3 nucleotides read TGTGCCAGCAGCACCCGACAGGGGGCATCACCCCTCCACTTT. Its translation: CASSTRQGASPLHF.

CDR3 bases: TGTGCCAGCAGTCAACCCCTACGTGGGGCTTCCTACGAGCAGTACTTC. The encoded protein is CASSQPLRGASYEQYF. The V call is TRBV6-6, the J call TRBJ2-7; D perhaps matches TRBD1 (5 bases). Germline CDR1 and CDR2: MNHNY and SVGAGI (reference sequence). Trimming removed 5 bases at V and 1 base at J, with 18 bases between. This CDR3 spans 16 amino acids.

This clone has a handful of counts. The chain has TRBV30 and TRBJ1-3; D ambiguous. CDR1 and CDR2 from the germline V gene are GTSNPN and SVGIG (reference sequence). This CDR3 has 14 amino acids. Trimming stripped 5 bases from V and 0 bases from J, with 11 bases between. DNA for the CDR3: TGTGCCTGGTCAAAGACGATCTCTGGAAACACCATATATTTT. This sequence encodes CAWSKTISGNTIYF. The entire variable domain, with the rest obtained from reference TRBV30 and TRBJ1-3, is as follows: SQTIHQWPATLVQPVGSPLSLECTVEGTSNPNLYWYRQAAGRGLQLLFYSVGIGQISSEVPQNLSASRPQDRQFILSSKKLLLSDSGFYLCAWSKTISGNTIYFGEGSWLTVV.

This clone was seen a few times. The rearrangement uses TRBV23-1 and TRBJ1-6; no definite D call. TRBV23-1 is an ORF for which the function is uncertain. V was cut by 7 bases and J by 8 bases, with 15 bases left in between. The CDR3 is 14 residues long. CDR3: CASTRRVKDSPLHF. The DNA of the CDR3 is TGCGCCAGCACCCGAAGGGTGAAAGATTCACCCCTCCACTTT.

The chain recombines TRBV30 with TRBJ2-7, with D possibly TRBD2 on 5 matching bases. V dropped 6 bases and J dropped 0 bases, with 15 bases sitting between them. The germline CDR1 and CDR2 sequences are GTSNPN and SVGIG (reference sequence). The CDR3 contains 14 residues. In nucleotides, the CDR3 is TGTGCCTGCACGGGGAGCGCTAGCTCCTACGAGCAGTACTTC. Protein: CACTGSASSYEQYF.

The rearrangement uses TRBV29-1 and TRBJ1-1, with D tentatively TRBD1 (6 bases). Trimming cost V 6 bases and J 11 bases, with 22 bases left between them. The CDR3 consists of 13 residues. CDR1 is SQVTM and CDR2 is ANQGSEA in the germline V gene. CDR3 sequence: CSVKRGGDAKAFF. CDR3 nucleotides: TGCAGCGTGAAAAGAGGGGGGGACGCAAAGGCTTTCTTT.